The clone carrying this T cell receptor beta chain has just one count. Its antigen is as yet unknown. These data come from a study of long-term antiretroviral therapy in people with HIV. Notes on the study in general: Increased diversity was seen after ART, yet it remained lower than in transplant donor controls. Within the repertoire, clones expanded before ART were dominant at all time points.

Treatment for every participant with HIV took place in the United States. Until DNA extraction, the samples held between roughly 1-10 million cryopreserved PBMC. Samples were assayed with immunoSEQ v3.0 at survey level. TCRdb keeps only in-frame clones here, not all; method: immunoSEQ multiplex PCR. The sample yields about 40,000 clones, 70% to 90% seen once. Germline CDR1 reads LNHNV; CDR2 reads YYDKDF (reference sequence). This CDR3 has 18 residues. After removal of 2 bases from V and 5 bases from J, the junction contained 13 bases not matched to a gene. This TCR was recovered from a woman aged 45 to 65 with HIV. The genes are TRBV15 and TRBJ2-3; the match to TRBD2 covers 10 bases. Material: unsorted PBMCs, obtained 1.2 years after starting antiretroviral therapy. CDR3 sequence reads: CATSRPSASGGAVDTQYF. The CDR3 bases are TGTGCCACCAGCAGACCTTCGGCAAGCGGGGGGGCCGTAGATACGCAGTATTTT.